This T cell receptor beta chain originates from a study of blood T cell repertoires in COVID-19. With V trimmed by 1 base and J by 6 bases, 6 bases remained unmatched. Germline V gives CDR1 LNHDA, CDR2 SQIVND (reference sequence). The CDR3 covers 15 residues. Sequencing was performed with immunoSEQ multiplex PCR; in TCRdb, only in-frame clones are kept and a portion is missing. The sample includes under 250,000 clones, approximately 88% seen only once; the top ten take approximately 3.5%. Exposed study participants had met a COVID-19 case within 2 weeks before entry. Sequencing was done on a sample of PBMCs or T cells enriched from blood (not recorded which). The sequence was collected from a woman between 25 and 40 years old who had been exposed to COVID-19. J is TRBJ2-1 and V is TRBV19, with 7 bases fitting TRBD2. CDR3 sequence reads: CASSIVRGRPNEQFF. For the CDR3, the DNA is TGTGCCAGTAGTATAGTCCGCGGGAGACCCAATGAGCAGTTCTTC.